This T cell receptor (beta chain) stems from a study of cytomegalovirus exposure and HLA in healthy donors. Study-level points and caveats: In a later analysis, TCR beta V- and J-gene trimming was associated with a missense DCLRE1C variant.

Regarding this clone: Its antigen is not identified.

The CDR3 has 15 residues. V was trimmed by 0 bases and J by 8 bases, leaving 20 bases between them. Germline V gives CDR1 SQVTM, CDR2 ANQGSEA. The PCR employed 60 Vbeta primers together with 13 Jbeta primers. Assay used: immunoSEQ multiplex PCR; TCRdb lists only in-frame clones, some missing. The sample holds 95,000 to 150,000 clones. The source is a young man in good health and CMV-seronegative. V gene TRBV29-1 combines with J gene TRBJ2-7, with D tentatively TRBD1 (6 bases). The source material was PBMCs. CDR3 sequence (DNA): TGCAGCGTTGAAGATCGGGGCAGGGGACCTAAGAAGCAGTACTTC. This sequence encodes CSVEDRGRGPKKQYF.